What follows is one TCR beta chain and its context. From germline, CDR1 is SGHRS and CDR2 YFSETQ. The CDR3 contains 14 residues. Deletions cut 0 bases from V and 4 bases from J, with 10 bases between. The repertoire was sequenced with immunoSEQ multiplex PCR; TCRdb's copy has only in-frame clones and lacks some. The table has tens of thousands of clones, 90% seen once. The data originate from a study of OX40 agonist ivuxolimab in advanced cancers. Sequences were derived from CD4+ or CD8+ T cells sorted from blood, sampled in a trial of the OX40 agonist ivuxolimab. This receptor was taken from an adult with an advanced solid tumor such as melanoma, head and neck, liver or kidney cancer. The chain has TRBV5-1 and TRBJ1-1; tentative D call: TRBD1 (6 bases). Here the CDR3 DNA reads TGCGCCAGCAGCTTGGCAAGGGGGAGCACTGAAGCTTTCTTT. This gives the protein CASSLARGSTEAFF.